This T cell receptor beta chain stems from a study of early T cells in non-severe SARS-CoV-2 infection. MiXCR, applied by TCRdb to the 5' RACE reads, yields one record per CDR3 protein. The sample shows 75,000 to 100,000 distinct CDR3 sequences, approximately 17% of them seen only once. This CDR3 has 15 amino acids. Germline V gene lookup returns CDR1 SGHAT and CDR2 FQNNGV. V lost 2 bases and J lost 3, with 14 bases in between. The chain is built from TRBV11-2 and TRBJ2-7, with TRBD1 as a possible D gene (7 bases). The source is an adult who was a healthcare worker with PCR-confirmed SARS-CoV-2 infection or an uninfected control (not recorded which). Material: whole blood. For the CDR3, the DNA is TGTGCCAGCAGCTTAATGGAGGGGGCATTCTACGAGCAGTACTTC. Amino acid sequence: CASSLMEGAFYEQYF.